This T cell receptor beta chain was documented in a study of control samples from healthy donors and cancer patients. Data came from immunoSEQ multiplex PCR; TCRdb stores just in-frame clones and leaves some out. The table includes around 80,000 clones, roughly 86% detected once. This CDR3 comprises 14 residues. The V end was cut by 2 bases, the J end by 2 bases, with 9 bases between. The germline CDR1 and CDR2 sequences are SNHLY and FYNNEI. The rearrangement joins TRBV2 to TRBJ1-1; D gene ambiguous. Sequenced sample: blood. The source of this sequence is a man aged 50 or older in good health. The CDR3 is CASSEFRSNTEAFF. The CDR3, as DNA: TGTGCCAGCAGTGAATTTAGGAGCAACACTGAAGCTTTCTTT. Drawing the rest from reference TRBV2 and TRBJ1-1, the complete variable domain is EPEVTQTPSHQVTQMGQEVILRCVPISNHLYFYWYRQILGQKVEFLVSFYNNEISEKSEIFDDQFSVERPDGSNFTLKIRSTKLEDSAMYFCASSEFRSNTEAFFGQGTRLTVV.